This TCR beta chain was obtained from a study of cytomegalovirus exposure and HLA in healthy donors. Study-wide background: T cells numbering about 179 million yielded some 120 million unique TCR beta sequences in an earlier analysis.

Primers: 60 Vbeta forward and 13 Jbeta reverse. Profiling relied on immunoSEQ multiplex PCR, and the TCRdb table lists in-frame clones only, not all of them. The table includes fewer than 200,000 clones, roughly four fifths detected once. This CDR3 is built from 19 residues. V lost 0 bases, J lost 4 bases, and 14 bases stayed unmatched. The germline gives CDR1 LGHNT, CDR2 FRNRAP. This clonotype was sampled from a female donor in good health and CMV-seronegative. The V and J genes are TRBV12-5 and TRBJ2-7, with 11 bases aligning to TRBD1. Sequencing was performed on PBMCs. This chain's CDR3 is CASGLVTTTRDRGLYEQYF. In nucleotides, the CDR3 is TGTGCTAGTGGTTTGGTAACTACTACCCGGGACAGGGGGTTGTACGAGCAGTACTTC.